This T cell receptor (beta chain) appears in the sequencing data of a study of T-cell reconstitution after alpha-beta-depleted transplantation in children. A TCRbeta library incorporating unique molecular identifiers was prepared. TCRdb called the PCR reads again in MiXCR, with one record for every CDR3 protein. The sample holds some 520,000 distinct CDR3 sequences; 30% to 35% are singletons and the top ten take 2% to 3%. Sequencing was performed on PBMCs from the stem cell graft donor, taken from the stem cell graft. The receptor's source is a human donor who donated a stem cell graft to a child with aplastic anemia.

This chain's CDR3 is CASSSPGTGNQPQHF. The CDR3 nucleotides read TGTGCCAGCAGCTCCCCCGGGACAGGGAACCAGCCCCAGCATTTT. This chain links TRBV7-9 with TRBJ1-5; 9 nucleotides align to TRBD1. Germline lookup yields CDR1 SEHNR and CDR2 FQNEAQ (reference sequence). CDR3 length: 15 amino acids. V dropped 4 bases and J dropped 7; count of bases not matched to a gene: 8. The full variable domain, its missing parts supplied by reference TRBV7-9 and TRBJ1-5, is DTGVSQNPRHKITKRGQNVTFRCDPISEHNRLYWYRQTLGQGPEFLTYFQNEAQLEKSRLLSDRFSAERPKGSFSTLEIQRTEQGDSAMYLCASSSPGTGNQPQHFGDGTRLSIL.